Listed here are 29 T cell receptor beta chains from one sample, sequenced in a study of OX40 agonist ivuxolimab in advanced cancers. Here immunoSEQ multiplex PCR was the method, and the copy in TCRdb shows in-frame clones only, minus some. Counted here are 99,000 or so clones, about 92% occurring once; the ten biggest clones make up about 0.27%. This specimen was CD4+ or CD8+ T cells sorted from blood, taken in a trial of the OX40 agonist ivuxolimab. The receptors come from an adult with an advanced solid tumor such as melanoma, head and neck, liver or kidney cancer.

The CDR3 DNA reads TGTGCCTGGACAAGGGGACAGCGAAATTCACCCCTCCACTTT. It yields the protein CAWTRGQRNSPLHF. The rearrangement links TRBV30 to TRBJ1-6, with TRBD1 identical over 7 bases. J gave up 7 bases and V 4 bases, and 7 bases lay outside the gene matches. Germline assignment: CDR1 GTSNPN and CDR2 SVGIG (reference sequence). CDR3 size: 14 residues.

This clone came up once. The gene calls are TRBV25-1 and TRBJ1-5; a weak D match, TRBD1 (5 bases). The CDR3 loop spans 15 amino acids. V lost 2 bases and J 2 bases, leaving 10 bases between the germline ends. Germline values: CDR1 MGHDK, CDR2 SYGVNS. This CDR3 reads CASSEGGEGNQPQHF. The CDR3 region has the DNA TGTGCCAGCAGTGAAGGAGGGGAGGGCAATCAGCCCCAGCATTTT.

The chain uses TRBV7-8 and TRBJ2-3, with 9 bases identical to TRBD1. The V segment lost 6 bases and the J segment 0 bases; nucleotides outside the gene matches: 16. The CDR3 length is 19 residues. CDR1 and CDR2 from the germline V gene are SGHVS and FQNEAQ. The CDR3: CASRFLTGGQGSSTDTQYF. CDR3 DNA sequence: TGTGCCAGCAGATTCCTAACGGGGGGACAGGGTTCTAGCACAGATACGCAGTATTTT.

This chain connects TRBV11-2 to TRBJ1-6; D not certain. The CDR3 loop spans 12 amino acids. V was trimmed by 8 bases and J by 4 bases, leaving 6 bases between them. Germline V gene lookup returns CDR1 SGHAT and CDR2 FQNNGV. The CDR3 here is CASCQYNSPLHF. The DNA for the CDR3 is TGTGCCAGCTGTCAATATAATTCACCCCTCCACTTT.

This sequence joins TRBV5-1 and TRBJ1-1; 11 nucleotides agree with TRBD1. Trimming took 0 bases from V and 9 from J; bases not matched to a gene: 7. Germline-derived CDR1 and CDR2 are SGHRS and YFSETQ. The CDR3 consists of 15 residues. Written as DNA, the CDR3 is TGCGCCAGCAGCTTGGGGACAGGGGGCGACGGGAAAGCTTTCTTT. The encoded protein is CASSLGTGGDGKAFF.

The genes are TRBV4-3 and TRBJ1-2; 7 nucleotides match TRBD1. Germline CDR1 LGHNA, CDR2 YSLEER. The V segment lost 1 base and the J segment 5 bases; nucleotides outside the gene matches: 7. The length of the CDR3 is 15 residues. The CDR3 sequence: CASSQARQGGYGYTF. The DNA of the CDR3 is TGCGCCAGCAGCCAAGCCAGACAGGGAGGGTATGGCTACACCTTC.

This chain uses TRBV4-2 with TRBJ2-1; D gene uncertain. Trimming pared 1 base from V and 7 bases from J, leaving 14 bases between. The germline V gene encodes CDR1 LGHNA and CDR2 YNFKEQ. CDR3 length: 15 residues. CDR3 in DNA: TGTGCCAGCAGCCAAGGGAGACTGGTTGGGAATGAGCAGTTCTTC. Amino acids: CASSQGRLVGNEQFF.

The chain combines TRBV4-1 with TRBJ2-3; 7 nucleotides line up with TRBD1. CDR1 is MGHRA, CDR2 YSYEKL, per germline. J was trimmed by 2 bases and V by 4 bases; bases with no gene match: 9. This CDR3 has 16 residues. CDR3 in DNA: TGCGCCAGCAGCCCTGGGACAGTCGGGCCCACAGATACGCAGTATTTT. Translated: CASSPGTVGPTDTQYF.

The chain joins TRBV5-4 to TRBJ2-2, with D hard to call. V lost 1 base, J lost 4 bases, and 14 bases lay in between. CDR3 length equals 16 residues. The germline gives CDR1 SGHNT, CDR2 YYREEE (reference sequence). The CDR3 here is CASSLSTSRATGELFF. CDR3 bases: TGTGCCAGCAGCTTGAGTACATCTCGGGCCACCGGGGAGCTGTTTTTT. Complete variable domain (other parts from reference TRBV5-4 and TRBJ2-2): ETGVTQSPTHLIKTRGQQVTLRCSSQSGHNTVSWYQQALGQGPQFIFQYYREEENGRGNFPPRFSGLQFPNYSSELNVNALELDDSALYLCASSLSTSRATGELFFGEGSRLTVL.

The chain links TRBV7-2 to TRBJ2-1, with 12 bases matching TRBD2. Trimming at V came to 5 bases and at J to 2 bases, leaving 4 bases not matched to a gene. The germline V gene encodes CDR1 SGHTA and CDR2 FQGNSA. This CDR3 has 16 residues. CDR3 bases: TGTGCCAGCAGCCCTCCTAGCGGGGGGGCCTACAATGAGCAGTTCTTC. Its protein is CASSPPSGGAYNEQFF.

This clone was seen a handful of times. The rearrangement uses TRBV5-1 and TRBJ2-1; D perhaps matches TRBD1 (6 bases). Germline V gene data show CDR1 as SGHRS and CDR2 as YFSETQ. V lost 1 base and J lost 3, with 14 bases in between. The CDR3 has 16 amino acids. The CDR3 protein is CASSLIGPTGYNEQFF. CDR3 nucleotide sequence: TGCGCCAGCAGCTTGATCGGCCCGACAGGCTACAATGAGCAGTTCTTC.

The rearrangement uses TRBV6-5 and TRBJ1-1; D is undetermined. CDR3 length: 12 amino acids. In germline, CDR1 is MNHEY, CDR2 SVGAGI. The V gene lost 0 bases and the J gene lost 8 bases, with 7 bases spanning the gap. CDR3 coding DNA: TGTGCCAGCAGTTACTCGAGGTCCGAAGCTTTCTTT. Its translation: CASSYSRSEAFF.

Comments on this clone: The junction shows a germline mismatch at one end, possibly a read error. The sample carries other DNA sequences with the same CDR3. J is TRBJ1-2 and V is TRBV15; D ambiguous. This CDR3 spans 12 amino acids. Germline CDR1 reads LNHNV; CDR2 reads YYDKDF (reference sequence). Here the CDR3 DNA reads TGCGCCACCAGCAGAGAAATCTATGGCTACACCTTC. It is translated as CATSREIYGYTF.

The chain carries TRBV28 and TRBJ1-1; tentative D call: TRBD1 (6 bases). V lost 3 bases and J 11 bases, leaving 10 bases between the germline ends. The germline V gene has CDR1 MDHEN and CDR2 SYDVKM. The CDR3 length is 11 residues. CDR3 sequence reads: CASSFRGGAFF. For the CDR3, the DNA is TGTGCCAGCAGTTTCAGGGGAGGGGCTTTCTTT.

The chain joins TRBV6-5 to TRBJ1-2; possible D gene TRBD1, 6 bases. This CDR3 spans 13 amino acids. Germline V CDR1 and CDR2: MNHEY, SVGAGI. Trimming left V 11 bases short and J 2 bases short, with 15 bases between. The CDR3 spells CAGSQGLNYGYTF. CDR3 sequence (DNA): TGTGCCGGCTCGCAGGGGCTGAACTATGGCTACACCTTC.

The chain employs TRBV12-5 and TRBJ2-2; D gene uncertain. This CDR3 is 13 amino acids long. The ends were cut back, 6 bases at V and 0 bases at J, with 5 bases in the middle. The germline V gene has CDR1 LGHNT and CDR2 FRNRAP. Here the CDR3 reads CASGSSNTGELFF. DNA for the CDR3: TGTGCTAGTGGCTCATCGAACACCGGGGAGCTGTTTTTT.

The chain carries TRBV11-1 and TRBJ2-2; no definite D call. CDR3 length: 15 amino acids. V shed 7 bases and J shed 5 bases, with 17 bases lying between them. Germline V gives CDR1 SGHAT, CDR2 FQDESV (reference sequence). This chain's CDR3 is CASTPFTRWTGELFF. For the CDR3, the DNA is TGTGCCAGCACCCCCTTTACCAGATGGACCGGGGAGCTGTTTTTT.

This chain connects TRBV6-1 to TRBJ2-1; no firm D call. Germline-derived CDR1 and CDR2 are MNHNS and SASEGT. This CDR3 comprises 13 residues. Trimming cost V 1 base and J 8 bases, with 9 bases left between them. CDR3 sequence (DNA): TGTGCCAGCAGTGAAGGAAGGACGGATGAGCAGTTCTTC. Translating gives CASSEGRTDEQFF.

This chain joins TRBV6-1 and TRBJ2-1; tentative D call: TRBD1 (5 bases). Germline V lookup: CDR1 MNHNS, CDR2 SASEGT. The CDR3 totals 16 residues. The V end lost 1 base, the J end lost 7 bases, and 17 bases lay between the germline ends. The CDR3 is CASSEEGRRFWNEQFF. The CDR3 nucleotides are TGTGCCAGCAGTGAAGAGGGGCGGCGTTTCTGGAATGAGCAGTTCTTC.

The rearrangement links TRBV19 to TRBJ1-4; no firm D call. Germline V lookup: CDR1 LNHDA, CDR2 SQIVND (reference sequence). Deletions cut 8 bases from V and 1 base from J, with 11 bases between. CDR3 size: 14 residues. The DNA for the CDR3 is TGTGCCAGTTCCTTTGGCAGAACTAATGAAAAACTGTTTTTT. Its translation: CASSFGRTNEKLFF.

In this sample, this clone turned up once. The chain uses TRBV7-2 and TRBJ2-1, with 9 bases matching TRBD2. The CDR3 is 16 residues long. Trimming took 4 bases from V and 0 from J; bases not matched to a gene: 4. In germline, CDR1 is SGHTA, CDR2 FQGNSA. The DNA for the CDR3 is TGTGCCAGCAGCTCCGGTAGCGGGAGCTCCTACAATGAGCAGTTCTTC. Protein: CASSSGSGSSYNEQFF.

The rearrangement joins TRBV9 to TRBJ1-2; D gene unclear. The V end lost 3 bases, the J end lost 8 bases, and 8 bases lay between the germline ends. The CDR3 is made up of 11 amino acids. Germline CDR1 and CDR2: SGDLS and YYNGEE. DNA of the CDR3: TGTGCCAGCAGCGGCGGAGGGGGCTACACCTTC. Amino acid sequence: CASSGGGGYTF.

The CDR3 DNA reads TGTGCCAGCAGCTCGGACGCAACGACACCCCTCCACTTT. Translation: CASSSDATTPLHF. The chain uses TRBV7-3 and TRBJ1-6; D call uncertain. The germline gives CDR1 SGHTA, CDR2 FQGTGA. V lost 4 bases to trimming and J lost 11 bases, with 12 bases between them. The CDR3 is made up of 13 amino acids.

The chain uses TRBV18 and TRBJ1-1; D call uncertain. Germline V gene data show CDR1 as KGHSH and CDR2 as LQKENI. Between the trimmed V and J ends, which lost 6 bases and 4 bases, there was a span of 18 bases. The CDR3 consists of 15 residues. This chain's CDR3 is CASSRGAGGFTEAFF. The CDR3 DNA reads TGTGCCAGCTCCCGAGGTGCGGGAGGTTTCACTGAAGCTTTCTTT.

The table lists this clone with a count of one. CDR3 sequence: CASSQDTGVRQGGKLFF. CDR3 sequence (DNA): TGCGCCAGCAGCCAAGATACTGGGGTGAGACAGGGAGGAAAACTGTTTTTT. The rearrangement links TRBV4-3 to TRBJ1-4, with 7 bases aligning to TRBD1. The junction had 14 bases not matched to a gene; V was cut back by 0 bases and J by 10 bases. The CDR3 consists of 17 residues. In germline, CDR1 is LGHNA, CDR2 YSLEER.

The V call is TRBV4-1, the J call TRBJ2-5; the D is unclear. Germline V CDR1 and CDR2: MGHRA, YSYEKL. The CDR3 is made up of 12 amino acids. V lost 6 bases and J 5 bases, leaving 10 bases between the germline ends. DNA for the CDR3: TGCGCCAGCAGACATATAGGGGAGACCCAGTACTTC. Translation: CASRHIGETQYF.

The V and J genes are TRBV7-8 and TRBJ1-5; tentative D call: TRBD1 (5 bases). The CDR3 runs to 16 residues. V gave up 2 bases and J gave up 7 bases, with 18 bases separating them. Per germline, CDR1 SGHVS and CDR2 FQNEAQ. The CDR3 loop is CASSLIGAGPLQPQHF. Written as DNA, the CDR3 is TGTGCCAGCAGCTTAATTGGTGCAGGGCCCCTCCAGCCCCAGCATTTT.

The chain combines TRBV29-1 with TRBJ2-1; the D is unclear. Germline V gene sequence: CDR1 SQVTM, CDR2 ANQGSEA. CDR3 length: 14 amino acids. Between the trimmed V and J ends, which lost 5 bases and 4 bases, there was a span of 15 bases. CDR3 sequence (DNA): TGCAGCGTTTGGACCTTAAATATGTACAATGAGCAGTTCTTC. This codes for CSVWTLNMYNEQFF.

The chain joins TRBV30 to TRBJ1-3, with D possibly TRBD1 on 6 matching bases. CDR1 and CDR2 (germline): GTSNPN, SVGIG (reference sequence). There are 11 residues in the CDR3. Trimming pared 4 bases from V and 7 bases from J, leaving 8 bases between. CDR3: CAWTQGNTIYF. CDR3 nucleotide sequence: TGTGCCTGGACTCAGGGGAACACCATATATTTT.